This T cell receptor beta chain was observed in a study of T cell repertoires in Merkel cell carcinoma (dated by TCRdb to about 2019). For context, the study as a whole: Patients who had received intralesional immunotherapy or systemic immune checkpoint blockade ahead of the biopsy were left out. MCPyV-specific clonotypes were first defined by tetramer sorting, cloning and paired TCR sequencing of expanded tumor-infiltrating lymphocytes. A diagnosis of MCPyV-positive Merkel cell carcinoma and successful in vitro expansion of tumor-infiltrating lymphocytes were required for inclusion.

Study subjects had biopsy-confirmed Merkel cell carcinoma that was MCPyV-positive, and every subject had positive serum antibodies to T-antigen. Genomic DNA was extracted from several adjacent 10-micron frozen tumor sections without cell sorting or culture. Roughly 5 x 5 x 5 mm of tumor biopsy tissue was frozen in optimal cutting temperature compound. The presence of abundant Merkel cell carcinoma and infiltrating cells in the frozen biopsy was confirmed on hematoxylin and eosin scout sections. Concerning this clone: The antigen it recognizes is unknown. One base away there is no much larger clone; base qualities are not given.

Broader findings and caveats from the paper: No normal tissue biopsies were studied.

The immunoSEQ assay was used both to sequence TRB CDR3 from tumor genomic DNA and to process the resulting data. This is the immuneACCESS table as TCRdb keeps it, with only in-frame sequences that have V and J called. A part of the clones is gone; compared with another copy, unresolved V genes explain less than half, and the rest is unexplained. Present in this sample are 12,000 to 15,000 clones, about four fifths of which were seen just once. The ten biggest clones cover 17% of the sample. The sequence came from an adult with Merkel cell carcinoma. Specimen: tumor tissue.

The nucleotides are TGCGCCAGCAACGCCGGGGGAATCAACACTGAAGCTTTCTTT. Its translation reads: CASNAGGINTEAFF. The chain is assembled from TRBV5-1 and TRBJ1-1; the D segment could be TRBD1, given 5 matching bases. Via the germline V gene, CDR1 is SGHRS and CDR2 YFSETQ. V loses 6 bases of germline sequence and J loses 2 bases, and the interval between the two ends is 14 bases. The CDR3 goes from the cysteine to the phenylalanine over 14 residues. Only the CDR3 part of the read is kept: 42 bases, read in frame from the first base. Outside the CDR3, residues come from the reference TRBV5-1 and TRBJ1-1 proteins, so the full variable domain is: KAGVTQTPRYLIKTRGQQVTLSCSPISGHRSVSWYQQTPGQGLQFLFEYFSETQRNKGNFPGRFSGRQFSNSRSEMNVSTLELGDSALYLCASNAGGINTEAFFGQGTRLTVV.